This TCR beta chain derives from a study of T cells expressing NK-cell markers (dated by TCRdb to 2020 to 2022). About the study as a whole: Eight or nine donors provided sorted CD3+CD56+NKG2C+, CD3+CD56+NKG2C- and CD3+CD56-NKG2C+ T-cell subsets, whose TCR beta-chain repertoires were profiled. Seven of the eight sequenced donors were HCMV-seropositive and one was HCMV-seronegative. The libraries were sequenced on Illumina HiSeq 2000/2500, MiSeq or NextSeq, producing 2 x 150 bp reads. The eight sequenced donors were randomly selected healthy volunteers, three men and five women. The paper as a whole reports these results and caveats: Those dominant clonotypes were again the most abundant among CD3+CD56-NKG2C+ cells in four donors, at about 25-60.1%. Whether the expanded NKG2C-expressing T cell clones were specific for HCMV antigens was left unclear. In more than five donors, the dominant CD3+CD56+NKG2C+ clonotypes were found to rank among the top 10 CD8+ clonotypes and to make up about 1.0-7.5% of CD8+ T cells.

To determine HCMV serostatus, a commercial ELISA kit was used to detect HCMV-specific IgG in serum. Ficoll density gradient centrifugation was used to isolate peripheral blood mononuclear cells from blood. Sequences SGHTA (CDR1) and FQGNSA (CDR2) are obtained from the germline V gene. The CDR3 numbers 17 residues from cysteine through phenylalanine. DNA was not recorded. Instrument on record: Illumina HiSeq 2000. TCR beta cDNA libraries were made by 5'RACE template switching that added a universal primer site and unique molecular identifiers. Synthesis of cDNA was primed from the TCR beta constant segment and was followed by two consecutive PCR amplification steps. The authors' pipeline ran thus. MIGEC was used to demultiplex reads and group reads by UMI, and MiTCR was used to assemble and quantify clonotypes. To exclude erroneous sequences, only TCR cDNA sequences supported by at least two reads were retained. The tcR package was used for downstream repertoire analysis, with clonotypes matched between fractions based on CDR3 nucleotide sequence plus V segment. VDJmatch was used to annotate antigen specificity against VDJdb, with one amino acid substitution in CDR3 permitted. TCRdb reprocessed the reads and provides one entry for every CDR3 protein sequence; no DNA is given. What appears here as the V and J calls and clone size reflects TCRdb's work, not the paper's. This sample's table lists 300,000 or so distinct CDR3 sequences. The top ten constitute roughly 4.2% of the sample.

Turning to this clonotype: The antigen it binds to is not known.

The sequence is built from TRBV7-2 and TRBJ2-5; TCRdb outputs TRBD2, but without DNA this stays unchecked. The sequence was collected from a woman between 18 and 70 years old in good health. Sequenced sample: blood T cells: a sorted CD56 or NKG2C T cell subset, CD4+ or CD8+ T cells, or bulk PBMC T cells (not recorded which). The CDR3 protein is CASSLGRLAGGQETQYF.